The 22 T cell receptor beta chains below all came from one sample that was sequenced in a study of T cell repertoires in cytomegalovirus infection. TCRdb reprocessed the reads via MiXCR and lists one record per CDR3 protein. This sample has approximately 74,000 distinct CDR3 sequences, with 35% to 45% found just once. No antigens are known for them. Here the sequenced sample was CD8+ T cells from cultured PBMCs, taken from culture after CMV antigen stimulation. All receptors derive from a human donor in good health (CMV status not recorded). Some clones in this sample may be carry-over from other donors' samples.

In DNA form, the CDR3 reads TGTGCCAGCAGTTACTCGAAACTTGGACGAAATGAAGCTTTCTTT. Protein: CASSYSKLGRNEAFF. The chain joins TRBV6-2 or TRBV6-3 to TRBJ1-1; D gene ambiguous. This CDR3 comprises 15 residues. The germline V gene has CDR1 MNHEY and CDR2 SVGEGT. Trimming took 0 bases from V and 7 from J, leaving 15 bases between them.

This clonotype appeared a few times. This sequence joins TRBV10-3 and TRBJ1-1; no definite D call. Germline assignment: CDR1 ENHRY and CDR2 SYGVKD. The CDR3 extends over 14 amino acids. V lost 3 bases and J 3 bases, leaving 11 bases between the germline ends. CDR3 nucleotides: TGTGCCATCAGTGATCGGACGGTGGACACTGAAGCTTTCTTT. This encodes CAISDRTVDTEAFF.

This clonotype appeared many times. This sequence joins TRBV7-2 and TRBJ2-5; 11 nucleotides agree with TRBD1. The CDR3 runs to 16 residues. The germline V gene has CDR1 SGHTA and CDR2 FQGNSA. V gave up 5 bases and J gave up 12 bases; unmatched junction bases: 17. The CDR3 DNA sequence: TGTGCCAGCAGCCGGACCCCCGCCGGGACAGGGGGTTTGGAGTACTTC. This translates into CASSRTPAGTGGLEYF.

Ten or more counts support this clonotype. The gene calls are TRBV7-8 and TRBJ2-7; 7 positions match TRBD2. This CDR3 contains 17 residues. Germline-derived CDR1 and CDR2 are SGHVS and FQNEAQ. Unmatched junction bases numbered 11, after V lost 0 bases and J lost 3 bases. The CDR3 nucleotides are TGTGCCAGCAGCTTAGCGCTGGGGCTAGCGGAGAACTACGAGCAGTACTTC. The encoded protein is CASSLALGLAENYEQYF.

The V gene is TRBV2, the J gene TRBJ1-5; 8 bases align to TRBD1. The ends lost 5 bases at V and 0 bases at J; junction bases unmatched: 3. The CDR3 length is 15 residues. Germline V CDR1 and CDR2: SNHLY, FYNNEI. CDR3 residues: CASSRTGSSNQPQHF. DNA for the CDR3: TGTGCCAGCAGTCGGACAGGGTCTAGCAATCAGCCCCAGCATTTT.

This rearrangement joins TRBV7-9 to TRBJ2-3; TRBD2 is a possible D gene (6 bases). The CDR3 has 15 amino acids. Per germline, CDR1 SEHNR and CDR2 FQNEAQ (reference sequence). Trimming took off 5 bases at V and 2 bases at J, with 14 bases between the two ends. The CDR3 sequence is CASSGGLPDTDTQYF. The DNA of the CDR3 is TGTGCCAGCAGCGGGGGACTTCCAGACACAGATACGCAGTATTTT.

This clonotype was seen ten or more times. This chain joins TRBV7-8 and TRBJ1-2; 11 bases agree with TRBD1. CDR1 and CDR2 from the germline V gene are SGHVS and FQNEAQ. V was pared by 3 bases and J by 6 bases, with 6 bases of the junction left unmatched. The CDR3 totals 15 residues. CDR3 bases: TGTGCCAGCAGCTTGATAGGGACAGGGGGAGATGGCTACACCTTC. This sequence encodes CASSLIGTGGDGYTF.

This clonotype has only a few counts. The J gene is TRBJ1-3, the V gene TRBV7-6; D is unclear. Trimming left V 4 bases short and J 11 bases short, with 12 bases between. This CDR3 is 12 amino acids long. From germline, CDR1 is SGHVS and CDR2 FNYEAQ. CDR3 sequence: CASSSTGDPIYF. The CDR3 DNA follows: TGTGCCAGCAGCTCAACGGGAGATCCCATATATTTT.

This chain's CDR3 is CASSSERGAETQYF. The CDR3 coding sequence is TGTGCCAGCAGTTCTGAGAGGGGAGCGGAGACCCAGTACTTC. The chain has TRBV27 and TRBJ2-5, with D perhaps being TRBD1 or TRBD2 (5 bases each). V lost 4 bases to trimming and J lost 5 bases, with 14 bases between them. The CDR3 sequence is 14 residues long. Germline CDR1 is MNHEY and CDR2 is SMNVEV (reference sequence).

This sequence joins TRBV19 and TRBJ1-2; D possibly corresponds to TRBD1 (6 bases). This CDR3 is 13 amino acids long. Germline-derived CDR1 and CDR2 are LNHDA and SQIVND (reference sequence). The germline V and J ends were trimmed by 6 bases and 8 bases, with 16 bases remaining between them. CDR3 nucleotide sequence: TGTGCCAGTAGCCACGGACCAGGGGACGGCTACACCTTC. Translated, it gives CASSHGPGDGYTF.

With respect to this clonotype: At one of its ends the junction is not consistent with the germline gene, which may arise from a read error. The V gene is TRBV4-2, the J gene TRBJ2-5; possibly TRBD1 for D (5 bases). Germline-derived CDR1 and CDR2 are LGHNA and YNFKEQ. The CDR3 covers 15 residues. CDR3 amino acids: CASSQGLDSQGTQYF. DNA of the CDR3: TGTGCCAGCAGCCAAGGTCTCGACAGCCAAGGGACCCAGTACTTC.

This clonotype was detected only a few times. This rearrangement joins TRBV5-1 to TRBJ1-6; D is undetermined. Germline loops: CDR1 SGHRS, CDR2 YFSETQ. Trimming took off 1 base at V and 6 bases at J, with 8 bases between the two ends. The CDR3 is 14 residues long. This CDR3 reads CASSLKAGNSPLHF. The DNA of the CDR3 is TGCGCCAGCAGCTTGAAGGCGGGTAATTCACCCCTCCACTTT.

This clonotype was detected a few times. The chain couples TRBV28 to TRBJ2-5, with D uncertain. Germline lookup yields CDR1 MDHEN and CDR2 SYDVKM. This CDR3 has 15 residues. V gave up 6 bases and J gave up 1 base, with 15 bases separating them. CDR3 in DNA: TGTGCCAGCAGCCAGATCACACGTCCCCAAGAGACCCAGTACTTC. This translates into CASSQITRPQETQYF.

The chain carries TRBV24-1 and TRBJ2-5; 9 bases line up with TRBD2. CDR3 size: 17 residues. Germline V gene data show CDR1 as KGHDR and CDR2 as SFDVKD. With V trimmed by 2 bases and J by 2 bases, 8 bases remained unmatched. The DNA of the CDR3 is TGTGCCACCAGTGATTGGACGCGGGGGGGCCTTCAAGAGACCCAGTACTTC. Encoded protein: CATSDWTRGGLQETQYF.

The chain recombines TRBV3-1 with TRBJ2-2, with D tentatively TRBD2 (6 bases). V was pared by 0 bases and J by 3 bases, with 8 bases between. Germline CDR1 reads LGHDT; CDR2 reads YNNKEL (reference sequence). The CDR3 is 15 residues long. The CDR3 spells CASSQEGGDTGELFF. The CDR3, as DNA: TGTGCCAGCAGCCAAGAGGGCGGGGACACCGGGGAGCTGTTTTTT.

The J gene is TRBJ2-7, the V gene TRBV19; D tentatively reads TRBD1 or TRBD2 (5 bases each). The CDR3 runs 15 residues. The germline V and J ends were trimmed by 3 bases and 3 bases, with 15 bases remaining between them. Germline V lookup: CDR1 LNHDA, CDR2 SQIVND (reference sequence). CDR3 sequence (DNA): TGTGCCAGTAGTATCCTTCGGGACGCCAACTACGAGCAGTACTTC. It specifies CASSILRDANYEQYF.

This clonotype was seen at least ten times. The rearrangement joins TRBV7-2 to TRBJ2-7; 10 nucleotides line up with TRBD2. The V segment lost 6 bases and the J segment 3 bases; nucleotides outside the gene matches: 8. In germline, CDR1 is SGHTA, CDR2 FQGNSA. The CDR3 contains 15 residues. DNA of the CDR3: TGTGCCAGCAGAGAACTAGCGGGGAAGTACTACGAGCAGTACTTC. Its protein product is CASRELAGKYYEQYF.

The gene calls are TRBV20-1 and TRBJ2-3; D may be TRBD2 (5 bases). The CDR3 extends over 16 amino acids. CDR1 DFQATT and CDR2 SNEGSKA come from the germline V gene (reference sequence). The V end lost 0 bases, the J end lost 1 base, and 14 bases lay between the germline ends. The CDR3 protein is CSARDRAGLGTDTQYF. In nucleotides, the CDR3 is TGCAGTGCTAGAGATCGGGCGGGTTTGGGCACAGATACGCAGTATTTT.

This clonotype was detected only a few times. The chain employs TRBV5-6 and TRBJ1-2, with 11 bases identical to TRBD1. Germline V gene data show CDR1 as SGHDT and CDR2 as YYEEEE. This CDR3 comprises 15 residues. The trim removed 4 bases at V and 8 bases at J, leaving 10 bases unmatched. The CDR3 here is CASSPGTGGARGYTF. DNA for the CDR3: TGTGCCAGCAGCCCCGGGACAGGGGGAGCTCGGGGCTACACCTTC.

CDR3 DNA sequence: TGTGCCAGCAGCTTGGAAGTGGGGACTGACTTCTATTATGGCTACACCTTC. Protein product: CASSLEVGTDFYYGYTF. The rearrangement links TRBV5-5 to TRBJ1-2; perhaps TRBD1 as D (5 bases). The length of the CDR3 is 17 residues. Germline CDR1 is SGHKS and CDR2 is YYEKEE (reference sequence). The ends were cut back, 0 bases at V and 5 bases at J, with 20 bases in the middle.

V gene TRBV5-8 combines with J gene TRBJ2-7; 7 bases agree with TRBD2. Trimming cost V 7 bases and J 1 base; bases outside gene matches: 8. The CDR3 length is 14 residues. Germline loops: CDR1 SGHTS, CDR2 YDEGEE. CDR3 loop: CASPSRELSYEQYF. Written as DNA, the CDR3 is TGTGCCAGCCCCTCGCGGGAGTTGTCCTACGAGCAGTACTTC.

This clonotype was seen a few times. The chain recombines TRBV2 with TRBJ2-2, with TRBD2 as a possible D gene (6 bases). This CDR3 is 15 amino acids long. In germline, CDR1 is SNHLY, CDR2 FYNNEI. Trimming cost V 5 bases and J 6 bases, with 16 bases left between them. CDR3 DNA sequence: TGTGCCAGCAGTATCCCTTGGGGGGATGCCGGGGAGCTGTTTTTT. Translation: CASSIPWGDAGELFF.